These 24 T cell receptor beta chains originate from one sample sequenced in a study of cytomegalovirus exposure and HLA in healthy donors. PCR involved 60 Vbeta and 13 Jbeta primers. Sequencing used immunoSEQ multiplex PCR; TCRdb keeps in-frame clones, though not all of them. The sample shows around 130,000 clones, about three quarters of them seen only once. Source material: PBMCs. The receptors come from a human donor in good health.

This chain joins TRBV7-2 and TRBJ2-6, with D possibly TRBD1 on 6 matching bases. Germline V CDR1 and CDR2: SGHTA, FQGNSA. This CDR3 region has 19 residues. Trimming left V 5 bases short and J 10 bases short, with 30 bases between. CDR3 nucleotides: TGTGCCAGCAGCCCCCGAGGGTACGATTACAGGGTTGATCGGAACGTCCTGACTTTC. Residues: CASSPRGYDYRVDRNVLTF. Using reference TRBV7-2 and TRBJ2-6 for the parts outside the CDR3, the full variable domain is GAGVSQSPSNKVTEKGKDVELRCDPISGHTALYWYRQSLGQGLEFLIYFQGNSAPDKSGLPSDRFSAERTGGSVSTLTIQRTQQEDSAVYLCASSPRGYDYRVDRNVLTFGAGSRLTVL.

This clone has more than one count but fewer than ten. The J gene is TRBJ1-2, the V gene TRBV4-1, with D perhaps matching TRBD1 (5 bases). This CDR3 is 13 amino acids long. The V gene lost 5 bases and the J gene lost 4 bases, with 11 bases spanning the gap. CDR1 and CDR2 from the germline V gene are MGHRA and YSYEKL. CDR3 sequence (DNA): TGCGCCAGCAGCGGTCAGGGATTCTATGGCTACACCTTC. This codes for CASSGQGFYGYTF.

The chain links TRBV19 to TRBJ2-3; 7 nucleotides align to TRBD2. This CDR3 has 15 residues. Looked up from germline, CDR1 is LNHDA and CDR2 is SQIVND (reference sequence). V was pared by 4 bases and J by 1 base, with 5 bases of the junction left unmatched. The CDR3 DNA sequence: TGTGCCAGTAGTACCCGGGGGGTCGGCACAGATACGCAGTATTTT. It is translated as CASSTRGVGTDTQYF.

DNA of the CDR3: TGTGCCAGTAGTATAGCGGCGACAGGGAGCTACACCTTC. Amino acid sequence: CASSIAATGSYTF. V usage is TRBV19 and J usage is TRBJ1-2; 7 bases are a match to TRBD1. Germline CDR1 reads LNHDA; CDR2 reads SQIVND (reference sequence). V trimming: 1 base; J trimming: 9 bases; junction bases outside the gene matches: 5. CDR3 length: 13 residues.

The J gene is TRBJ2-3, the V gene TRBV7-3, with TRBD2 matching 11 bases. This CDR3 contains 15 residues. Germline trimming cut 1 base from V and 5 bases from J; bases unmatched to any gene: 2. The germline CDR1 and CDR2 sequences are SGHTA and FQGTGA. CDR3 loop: CASSLIAGGLDTQYF. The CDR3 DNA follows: TGTGCCAGCAGCTTAATAGCGGGAGGGCTAGATACGCAGTATTTT.

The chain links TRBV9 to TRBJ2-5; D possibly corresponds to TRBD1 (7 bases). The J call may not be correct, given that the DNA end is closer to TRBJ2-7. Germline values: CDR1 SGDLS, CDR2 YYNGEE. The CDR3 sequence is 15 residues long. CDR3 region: CASSVGSGGIGEQYF. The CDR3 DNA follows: TGTGCCAGCAGCGTAGGCTCAGGGGGGATTGGCGAGCAGTACTTC.

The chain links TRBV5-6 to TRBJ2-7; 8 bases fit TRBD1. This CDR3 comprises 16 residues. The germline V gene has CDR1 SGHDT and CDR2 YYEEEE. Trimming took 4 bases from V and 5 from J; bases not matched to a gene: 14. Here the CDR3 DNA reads TGTGCCAGCAGCGCGGTCCAATACAGGGGGTTTAACGAGCAGTACTTC. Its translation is CASSAVQYRGFNEQYF.

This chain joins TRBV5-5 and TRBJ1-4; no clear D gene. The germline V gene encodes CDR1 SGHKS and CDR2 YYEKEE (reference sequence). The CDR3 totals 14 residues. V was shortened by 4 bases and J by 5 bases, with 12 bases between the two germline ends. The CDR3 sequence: CASSPRGKNEKLFF. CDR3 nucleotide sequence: TGTGCCAGCAGCCCCCGGGGTAAAAATGAAAAACTGTTTTTT.

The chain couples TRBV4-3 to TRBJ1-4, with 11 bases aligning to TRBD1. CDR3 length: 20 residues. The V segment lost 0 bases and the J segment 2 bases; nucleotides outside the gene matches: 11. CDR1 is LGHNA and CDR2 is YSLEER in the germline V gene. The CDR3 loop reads CASSQDFFGTGGTTNEKLFF. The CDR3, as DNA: TGCGCCAGCAGCCAAGATTTTTTTGGGACAGGGGGAACGACTAATGAAAAACTGTTTTTT.

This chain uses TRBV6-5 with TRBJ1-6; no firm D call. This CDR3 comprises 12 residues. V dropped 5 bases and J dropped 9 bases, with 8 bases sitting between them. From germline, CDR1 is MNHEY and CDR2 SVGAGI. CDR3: CASSQRGSPLHF. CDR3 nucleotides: TGTGCCAGCAGTCAACGGGGTTCACCCCTCCACTTT.

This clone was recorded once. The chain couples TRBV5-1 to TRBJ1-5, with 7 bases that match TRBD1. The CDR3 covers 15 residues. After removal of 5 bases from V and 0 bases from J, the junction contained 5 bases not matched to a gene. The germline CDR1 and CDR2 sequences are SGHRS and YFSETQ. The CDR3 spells CASSSTGDSNQPQHF. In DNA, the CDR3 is TGCGCCAGCAGTTCTACAGGGGATAGCAATCAGCCCCAGCATTTT.

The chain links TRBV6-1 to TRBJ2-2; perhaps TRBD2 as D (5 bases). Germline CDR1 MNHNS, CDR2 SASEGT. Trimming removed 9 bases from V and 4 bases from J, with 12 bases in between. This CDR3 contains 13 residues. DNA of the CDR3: TGTGCCAGTCGGGGTAGAGGCACCGGGGAGCTGTTTTTT. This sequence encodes CASRGRGTGELFF.

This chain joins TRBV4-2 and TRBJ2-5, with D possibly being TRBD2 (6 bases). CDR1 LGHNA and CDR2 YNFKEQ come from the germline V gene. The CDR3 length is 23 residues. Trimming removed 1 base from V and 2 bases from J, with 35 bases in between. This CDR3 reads CASSQVLSFGAAGRTWGQETQYF. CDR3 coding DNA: TGTGCCAGCAGCCAAGTCTTAAGCTTTGGGGCCGCGGGGAGGACGTGGGGGCAAGAGACCCAGTACTTC.

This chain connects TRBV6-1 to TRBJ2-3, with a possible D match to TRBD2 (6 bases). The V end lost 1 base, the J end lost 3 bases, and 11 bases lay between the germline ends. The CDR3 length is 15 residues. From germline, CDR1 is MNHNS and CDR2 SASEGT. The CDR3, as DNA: TGTGCCAGCAGTGAAGACGGGGGAGTAACAGATACGCAGTATTTT. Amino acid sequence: CASSEDGGVTDTQYF.

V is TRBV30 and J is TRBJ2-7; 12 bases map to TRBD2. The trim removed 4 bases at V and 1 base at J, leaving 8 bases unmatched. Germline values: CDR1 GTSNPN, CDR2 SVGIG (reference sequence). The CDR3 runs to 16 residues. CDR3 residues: CAWNPSGRGISYEQYF. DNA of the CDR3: TGTGCCTGGAATCCTAGCGGGAGGGGGATATCCTACGAGCAGTACTTC. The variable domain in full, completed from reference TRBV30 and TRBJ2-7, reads SQTIHQWPATLVQPVGSPLSLECTVEGTSNPNLYWYRQAAGRGLQLLFYSVGIGQISSEVPQNLSASRPQDRQFILSSKKLLLSDSGFYLCAWNPSGRGISYEQYFGPGTRLTVT.

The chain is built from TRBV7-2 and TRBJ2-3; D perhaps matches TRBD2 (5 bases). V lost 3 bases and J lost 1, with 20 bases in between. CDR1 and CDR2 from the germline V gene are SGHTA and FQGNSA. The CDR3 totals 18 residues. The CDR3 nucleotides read TGTGCCAGCAGCTTTTCCGGGATCCCTGGGATGGGCACAGATACGCAGTATTTT. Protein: CASSFSGIPGMGTDTQYF.

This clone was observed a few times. In DNA form, the CDR3 reads TGTGCCAGCACCAACCGGGACTACAATACCTACGAGCAGTACTTC. Residues: CASTNRDYNTYEQYF. This chain connects TRBV6-1 to TRBJ2-7; 7 bases are a match to TRBD2. The CDR3 runs 15 residues. Per the germline V gene, CDR1 is MNHNS and CDR2 is SASEGT. V dropped 7 bases and J dropped 2; count of bases not matched to a gene: 11.

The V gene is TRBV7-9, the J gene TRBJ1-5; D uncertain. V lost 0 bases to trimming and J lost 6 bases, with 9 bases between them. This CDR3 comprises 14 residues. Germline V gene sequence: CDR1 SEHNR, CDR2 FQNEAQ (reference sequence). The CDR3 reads CASSLAGYSQPQHF. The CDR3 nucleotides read TGTGCCAGCAGCTTAGCGGGTTACAGTCAGCCCCAGCATTTT.

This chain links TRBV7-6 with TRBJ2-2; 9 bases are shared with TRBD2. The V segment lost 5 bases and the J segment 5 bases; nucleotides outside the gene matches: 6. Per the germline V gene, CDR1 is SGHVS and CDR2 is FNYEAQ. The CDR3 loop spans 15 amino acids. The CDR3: CASSERGAYTGELFF. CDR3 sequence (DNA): TGTGCCAGCAGCGAGCGGGGGGCTTATACCGGGGAGCTGTTTTTT.

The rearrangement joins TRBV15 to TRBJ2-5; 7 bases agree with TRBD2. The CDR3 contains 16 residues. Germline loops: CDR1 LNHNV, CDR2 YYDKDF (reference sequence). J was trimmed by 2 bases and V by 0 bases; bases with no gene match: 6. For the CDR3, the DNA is TGTGCCACCAGCAGAGATAGAGGGACTATACAAGAGACCCAGTACTTC. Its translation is CATSRDRGTIQETQYF.

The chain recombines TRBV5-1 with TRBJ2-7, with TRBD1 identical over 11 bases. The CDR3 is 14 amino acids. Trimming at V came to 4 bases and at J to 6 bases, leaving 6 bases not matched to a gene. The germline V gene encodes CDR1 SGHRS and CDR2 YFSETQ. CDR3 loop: CASSHGQGAGEQYF. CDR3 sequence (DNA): TGCGCCAGCAGCCACGGACAGGGGGCGGGCGAGCAGTACTTC. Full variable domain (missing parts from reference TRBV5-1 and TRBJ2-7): KAGVTQTPRYLIKTRGQQVTLSCSPISGHRSVSWYQQTPGQGLQFLFEYFSETQRNKGNFPGRFSGRQFSNSRSEMNVSTLELGDSALYLCASSHGQGAGEQYFGPGTRLTVT.

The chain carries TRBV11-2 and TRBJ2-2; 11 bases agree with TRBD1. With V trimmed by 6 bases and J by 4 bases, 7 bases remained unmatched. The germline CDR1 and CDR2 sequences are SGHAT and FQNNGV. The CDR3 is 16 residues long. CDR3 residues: CASRPPGQGGTGELFF. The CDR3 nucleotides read TGTGCCAGCAGGCCGCCGGGACAGGGGGGCACCGGGGAGCTGTTTTTT.

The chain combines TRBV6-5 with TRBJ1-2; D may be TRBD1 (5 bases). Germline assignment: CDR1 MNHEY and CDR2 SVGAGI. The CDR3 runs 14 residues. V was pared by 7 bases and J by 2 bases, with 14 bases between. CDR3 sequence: CASTRAGINYGYTF. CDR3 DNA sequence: TGTGCCAGCACACGGGCAGGGATCAACTATGGCTACACCTTC.

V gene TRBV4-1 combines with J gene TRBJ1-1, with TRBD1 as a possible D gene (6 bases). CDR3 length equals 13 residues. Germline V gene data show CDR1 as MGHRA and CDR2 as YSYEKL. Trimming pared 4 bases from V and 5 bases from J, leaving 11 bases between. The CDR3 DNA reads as TGCGCCAGCAGCCCCCGAGGGGGAACTGAAGCTTTCTTT. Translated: CASSPRGGTEAFF.